A single sample is the source of the 4 T cell receptor beta chains below, sequenced in a study of T cell responses to AZD1222 COVID-19 vaccine. Only in-frame clones appear in the TCRdb table, and some are missing; sequencing was by immunoSEQ multiplex PCR. The table shows 250,000 to 300,000 clones, with almost 95% occurring only once. The sample in question was peripheral blood, obtained 28 days after the second AZD1222 dose. The receptors originated from an adult who received the AZD1222 COVID-19 vaccine.

The chain is built from TRBV27 and TRBJ2-7; 7 bases are shared with TRBD1. CDR1 and CDR2 from the germline V gene are MNHEY and SMNVEV (reference sequence). The CDR3 extends over 15 amino acids. The V segment lost 6 bases and the J segment 2 bases; nucleotides outside the gene matches: 10. CDR3 bases: TGTGCCAGCAGGTACGCCCGGGACAGACCCTACGAGCAGTACTTC. This codes for CASRYARDRPYEQYF.

The chain uses TRBV7-2 and TRBJ2-7; 9 bases are shared with TRBD1. The length of the CDR3 is 17 residues. After removal of 1 base from V and 3 bases from J, the junction contained 10 bases not matched to a gene. Germline loops: CDR1 SGHTA, CDR2 FQGNSA. The DNA of the CDR3 is TGTGCCAGCAGCTTAGTAATCGTTGGGACAGGGTACTACGAGCAGTACTTC. The encoded protein is CASSLVIVGTGYYEQYF.

The J gene is TRBJ1-2, the V gene TRBV3-1 (or the pseudogene TRBV3-2), with D uncertain. Germline V gene data show CDR1 as LGHDT and CDR2 as YNNKEL (reference sequence). The CDR3 has 11 amino acids. V was clipped by 2 bases and J by 7 bases, with 5 bases between them. The CDR3 spells CASSQNGGYTF. CDR3 DNA: TGTGCCAGCAGCCAAAACGGTGGCTACACCTTC.

The V call is TRBV4-3, the J call TRBJ2-1; a possible D gene is TRBD1 (5 bases). The CDR3 consists of 15 residues. Germline values: CDR1 LGHNA, CDR2 YSLEER. V lost 0 bases and J 6 bases, leaving 12 bases between the germline ends. This CDR3 reads CASSQDRARGNEQFF. In DNA form, the CDR3 reads TGCGCCAGCAGCCAAGATCGAGCTAGGGGCAATGAGCAGTTCTTC.